The present entry profiles one T cell receptor beta chain with its context. Clones were read by immunoSEQ multiplex PCR, and TCRdb kept only the in-frame ones, dropping some. The sample includes 200,000 or so clones, about 79% of them seen just once. The source of the sample is a study of blood T cell repertoires in COVID-19. Germline lookup yields CDR1 LNHDA and CDR2 SQIVND (reference sequence). CDR3 size: 18 residues. Unmatched junction bases numbered 13, after V lost 5 bases and J lost 0 bases. This clonotype originated in a man aged 40-49 years who had recovered from COVID-19. V is TRBV19 and J is TRBJ1-5, with TRBD1 identical over 7 bases. The sample comprised peripheral blood. The DNA of the CDR3 is TGTGCCAGTAGTGTACTCGGGACAGACTCTTTTAGCAATCAGCCCCAGCATTTT. It yields the protein CASSVLGTDSFSNQPQHF. The full variable domain, completed using reference TRBV19 and TRBJ1-5, is DGGITQSPKYLFRKEGQNVTLSCEQNLNHDAMYWYRQDPGQGLRLIYYSQIVNDFQKGDIAEGYSVSREKKESFPLTVTSAQKNPTAFYLCASSVLGTDSFSNQPQHFGDGTRLSIL.